This T cell receptor beta chain comes out of a study of blood T cell repertoires in COVID-19. Overall study context: Material from acute and convalescent COVID-19 was sourced from the United States, Italy and Spain. T cells, B-cell-depleted T cells, or PBMCs supplied cDNA or gDNA.

Authors' data handling: It was from reference gene primer amplification that nucleated cell counts were estimated. Sequenced by immunoSEQ multiplex PCR; TCRdb stores in-frame clones only, minus some. V and J calls and clone size are those listed in that table; D and trimming were worked out from the DNA. The table shows roughly 100,000 clones, with 84% occurring only once. The V and J ends lost 5 bases and 6 bases, in that order; junction bases with no gene match: 4. CDR3 length: 13 residues. The chain is built from TRBV12-3 or TRBV12-4 and TRBJ1-5; 7 bases align to TRBD1. The receptor was isolated from a human donor in a cohort sampled during active or convalescent COVID-19. Material for sequencing was peripheral blood. The CDR3 protein is CASSRDRVQPQHF. The DNA for the CDR3 is TGTGCCAGCAGTCGCGACAGGGTTCAGCCCCAGCATTTT.